This TCR beta chain was obtained from a study of cytomegalovirus exposure and HLA in healthy donors. General study results and limits: It was 150 to 200 TCR beta chains that were listed as cytomegalovirus-associated. It was confirmed in vitro that a few of the CMV-associated chains were specific for CMV antigens.

Germline CDR1 and CDR2: SEHNR and FQNEAQ (reference sequence). The CDR3 is 16 residues long. Donors were ostensibly healthy at sampling, although undocumented immune exposures were probable. Concerning this clone: No antigen is known for it. The junction departs from germline at one end; a sequencing error may be responsible.

A multiplex PCR was run with 60 Vbeta primers and 13 Jbeta primers. Methods used by the authors: In a later analysis, the count reached 82 million or so unique TCR beta chains, with roughly 9.9 million shared. Profiled with immunoSEQ multiplex PCR; TCRdb holds only in-frame clones, not every one. That table gives V, J and clone size, and the DNA gave D and trimming. The sample records about 180,000 clones, 80% being singletons. The chain has TRBV7-9 and TRBJ2-6, with a weak D call TRBD1 (5 bases). Sequenced: PBMCs. The clonotype comes from a man aged 25-40 years in good health and CMV-seropositive. CDR3 protein: CSSSLDRHSGANVLTF. The CDR3 DNA reads TGTTCCAGCAGCTTAGACAGACACTCTGGGGCCAACGTCCTGACTTTC.